What follows are 26 T cell receptor beta chains derived from one specimen sequenced in a study of blood T cell repertoires in COVID-19. Produced via immunoSEQ multiplex PCR; TCRdb's table is partial and in-frame only. The table shows hundreds of thousands of clones, with 70% to 90% occurring only once. The sample was peripheral blood. Source of these receptors: a woman aged 18-29 years who had recovered from COVID-19.

CDR3 protein: CASSLWTGNTEAFF. CDR3 in DNA: TGTGCCAGCAGCCTTTGGACAGGGAACACTGAAGCTTTCTTT. The chain recombines TRBV13 with TRBJ1-1; 7 positions agree with TRBD1. From germline, CDR1 is PRHDT and CDR2 FYEKMQ (reference sequence). Germline trimming cut 5 bases from V and 1 base from J; bases unmatched to any gene: 4. This CDR3 region has 14 residues.

The gene calls are TRBV5-6 and TRBJ1-2; 11 nucleotides agree with TRBD1. J was trimmed by 4 bases and V by 2 bases; bases with no gene match: 4. The CDR3 is 15 residues long. The germline V gene encodes CDR1 SGHDT and CDR2 YYEEEE. CDR3 in amino acids: CASSFGTGGSYGYTF. CDR3 coding DNA: TGTGCCAGCAGCTTCGGGACAGGGGGATCCTATGGCTACACCTTC.

This clone was observed a handful of times. This chain uses TRBV4-1 with TRBJ2-2; no definite D call. This CDR3 region has 15 residues. Trimming cost V 2 bases and J 0 bases, with 7 bases left between them. Germline CDR1 reads MGHRA; CDR2 reads YSYEKL. The CDR3 spells CASSQTLANTGELFF. The DNA of the CDR3 is TGCGCCAGCAGCCAAACTCTAGCGAACACCGGGGAGCTGTTTTTT.

V and J are TRBV10-3 and TRBJ2-7; the D is unclear. With 4 bases removed from V and 0 bases from J, the gap between germline ends came to 10 bases. CDR3 size: 14 residues. Germline CDR1 is ENHRY and CDR2 is SYGVKD. The CDR3: CAISVTAPSYEQYF. DNA of the CDR3: TGTGCCATCAGTGTTACAGCACCCTCCTACGAGCAGTACTTC.

This rearrangement joins TRBV10-3 to TRBJ2-1; 12 nucleotides match TRBD2. The CDR3 is 15 residues long. The ends lost 4 bases at V and 7 bases at J; junction bases unmatched: 5. Germline V lookup: CDR1 ENHRY, CDR2 SYGVKD. The CDR3 region is CAISAGLAGKNEQFF. The CDR3 DNA reads TGTGCCATCAGTGCCGGACTAGCGGGAAAGAATGAGCAGTTCTTC.

V gene TRBV9 combines with J gene TRBJ2-1; tentative D call: TRBD2 (5 bases). The germline CDR1 and CDR2 sequences are SGDLS and YYNGEE. The CDR3 extends over 16 amino acids. Trimming removed 0 bases from V and 5 bases from J, with 15 bases in between. The CDR3 nucleotides are TGTGCCAGCAGCGTAGATGGCAGCCGGCGGGACAATGAGCAGTTCTTC. Amino acid sequence: CASSVDGSRRDNEQFF.

This chain links TRBV2 with TRBJ1-4, with 9 bases aligning to TRBD1. The CDR3 consists of 18 residues. CDR1 is SNHLY and CDR2 is FYNNEI in the germline V gene. Trimming at V came to 4 bases and at J to 0 bases, leaving 9 bases not matched to a gene. The CDR3 region has the DNA TGTGCCAGCAGTGCACTAAACAGGGGGCGAACAACTAATGAAAAACTGTTTTTT. Translated, it gives CASSALNRGRTTNEKLFF.

V is TRBV3-1 (or the pseudogene TRBV3-2) and J is TRBJ2-5, with D perhaps matching TRBD1 (5 bases). Germline V gene lookup returns CDR1 LGHDT and CDR2 YNNKEL (reference sequence). V lost 2 bases to trimming and J lost 3 bases, with 10 bases between them. This CDR3 spans 14 amino acids. Written as DNA, the CDR3 is TGTGCCAGCAGCCAAAACGACAGAGAAGAGACCCAGTACTTC. Amino acid sequence: CASSQNDREETQYF.

The rearrangement uses TRBV4-3 and TRBJ2-1, with 7 bases fitting TRBD1. The CDR3 is 13 residues long. Germline assignment: CDR1 LGHNA and CDR2 YSLEER. The V segment lost 0 bases and the J segment 10 bases; nucleotides outside the gene matches: 3. CDR3 residues: CASSQDMTGEQFF. The CDR3 DNA reads TGCGCCAGCAGCCAAGATATGACAGGGGAGCAGTTCTTC.

The genes are TRBV4-1 and TRBJ2-7; 9 bases match TRBD1. CDR1 and CDR2 (germline): MGHRA, YSYEKL. The CDR3 runs to 16 residues. Unmatched junction bases numbered 10, after V lost 1 base and J lost 6 bases. The CDR3 sequence is CASSQGFLGQGLEQYF. The DNA of the CDR3 is TGCGCCAGCAGCCAAGGATTCTTGGGACAGGGTCTCGAGCAGTACTTC.

The gene calls are TRBV7-3 and TRBJ1-1, with TRBD1 as a possible D gene (6 bases). This CDR3 comprises 13 residues. Germline CDR1 and CDR2: SGHTA and FQGTGA. The V gene lost 4 bases and the J gene lost 5 bases, with 11 bases spanning the gap. The CDR3 sequence: CASSSDRQTEAFF. DNA for the CDR3: TGTGCCAGCAGCTCTGACAGGCAAACTGAAGCTTTCTTT.

The chain recombines TRBV29-1 with TRBJ1-1, with no clear D. The CDR3 sequence is 12 residues long. Germline CDR1 reads SQVTM; CDR2 reads ANQGSEA. Trimming cost V 7 bases and J 10 bases, with 19 bases left between them. The CDR3: CSALLAVQPAFF. The CDR3 DNA is TGCAGCGCCCTGTTGGCAGTCCAACCAGCTTTCTTT.

V usage is TRBV30 and J usage is TRBJ2-1, with TRBD2 matching over 9 bases. With V trimmed by 3 bases and J by 6 bases, 9 bases remained unmatched. Germline lookup yields CDR1 GTSNPN and CDR2 SVGIG (reference sequence). The CDR3 loop spans 15 amino acids. In DNA, the CDR3 is TGTGCCTGGAGCCTTGTGCGGGAGGGCGGCAATGAGCAGTTCTTC. It translates to CAWSLVREGGNEQFF.

The genes are TRBV9 and TRBJ2-3; D might be TRBD2 (5 bases). Per germline, CDR1 SGDLS and CDR2 YYNGEE. This CDR3 comprises 18 residues. Trimming cost V 4 bases and J 5 bases, with 26 bases left between them. The CDR3 region is CASSTTTLEVVERDTQYF. In DNA, the CDR3 is TGTGCCAGCAGCACTACAACTCTGGAGGTGGTGGAAAGAGATACGCAGTATTTT.

V and J are TRBV3-1 (or the pseudogene TRBV3-2) and TRBJ2-7; the match to TRBD1 covers 9 bases. The CDR3 covers 16 residues. CDR1 LGHDT and CDR2 YNNKEL come from the germline V gene (reference sequence). After removal of 4 bases from V and 6 bases from J, the junction contained 13 bases not matched to a gene. As DNA, the CDR3 is TGTGCCAGCAGCCCGACCGCTTCGGGACAGGGACGCGAGCAGTACTTC. It specifies CASSPTASGQGREQYF.

V and J are TRBV19 and TRBJ1-2; possibly TRBD1 for D (6 bases). Germline values: CDR1 LNHDA, CDR2 SQIVND (reference sequence). The CDR3 covers 14 residues. V lost 3 bases and J lost 2, with 10 bases in between. The CDR3 nucleotides are TGTGCCAGTAGTATTGGACAGACCAACTATGGCTACACCTTC. This sequence encodes CASSIGQTNYGYTF. Based on the CDR3 plus reference TRBV19 and TRBJ1-2, the full variable domain is DGGITQSPKYLFRKEGQNVTLSCEQNLNHDAMYWYRQDPGQGLRLIYYSQIVNDFQKGDIAEGYSVSREKKESFPLTVTSAQKNPTAFYLCASSIGQTNYGYTFGSGTRLTVV.

CDR3 loop: CASSQEGASTDEQYF. The DNA of the CDR3 is TGTGCCAGCAGCCAAGAAGGAGCGAGCACGGACGAGCAGTACTTC. The gene calls are TRBV3-1 (or the pseudogene TRBV3-2) and TRBJ2-7; D call uncertain. The germline CDR1 and CDR2 sequences are LGHDT and YNNKEL (reference sequence). The CDR3 contains 15 residues. Trimming took off 0 bases at V and 5 bases at J, with 14 bases between the two ends.

The chain couples TRBV4-1 to TRBJ1-4, with D possibly matching TRBD1 (6 bases). Germline assignment: CDR1 MGHRA and CDR2 YSYEKL. There are 12 residues in the CDR3. V was shortened by 1 base and J by 16 bases, with 13 bases between the two germline ends. In DNA, the CDR3 is TGCGCCAGCAGCCAAGGTCTCGGACAGCCGTTTTTT. This encodes CASSQGLGQPFF.

This clone was detected a few times. The chain uses TRBV5-1 and TRBJ2-1, with D possibly being TRBD1 (6 bases). The CDR3 covers 15 residues. V was shortened by 3 bases and J by 4 bases, with 14 bases between the two germline ends. The germline CDR1 and CDR2 sequences are SGHRS and YFSETQ. CDR3: CASSSGDTSYNEQFF. As DNA, the CDR3 is TGCGCCAGCAGCTCTGGGGACACCTCTTACAATGAGCAGTTCTTC.

V gene TRBV19 combines with J gene TRBJ2-1; D uncertain. The CDR3 consists of 15 residues. Trimming removed 1 base at V and 2 bases at J, with 9 bases between. Per the germline V gene, CDR1 is LNHDA and CDR2 is SQIVND (reference sequence). The CDR3 reads CASSIVASPYNEQFF. The CDR3 coding sequence is TGTGCCAGTAGTATAGTTGCGTCCCCCTACAATGAGCAGTTCTTC.

This clone was found a few times. The chain recombines TRBV11-2 with TRBJ1-3; tentatively, D is TRBD1 (6 bases). CDR3 size: 12 residues. Germline CDR1 is SGHAT and CDR2 is FQNNGV. The CDR3 loop reads CATQGPGNTIYF. The DNA for the CDR3 is TGTGCAACTCAGGGGCCTGGAAACACCATATATTTT.

The chain employs TRBV29-1 and TRBJ2-6, with 11 bases aligning to TRBD2. Trimming took 3 bases from V and 2 from J; bases not matched to a gene: 3. CDR1 and CDR2 from the germline V gene are SQVTM and ANQGSEA. This CDR3 region has 16 residues. CDR3 in amino acids: CSVELAGGTGANVLTF. The DNA for the CDR3 is TGCAGCGTTGAGTTAGCGGGAGGGACTGGGGCCAACGTCCTGACTTTC.

This sequence joins TRBV5-5 and TRBJ2-7, with D possibly being TRBD2 (5 bases). This CDR3 is 12 amino acids long. The germline V gene encodes CDR1 SGHKS and CDR2 YYEKEE (reference sequence). Trimming cost V 7 bases and J 6 bases, with 14 bases left between them. The CDR3 loop reads CASEGEPVEQYF. The CDR3 DNA reads TGTGCCAGCGAGGGCGAACCCGTCGAGCAGTACTTC.

The V and J genes are TRBV4-3 and TRBJ2-5; 7 nucleotides align to TRBD1. CDR3 size: 15 residues. J was trimmed by 4 bases and V by 0 bases; bases with no gene match: 5. Germline CDR1 is LGHNA and CDR2 is YSLEER. The CDR3 loop is CASSQDRRQGETQYF. CDR3 nucleotide sequence: TGCGCCAGCAGCCAAGATCGAAGACAGGGAGAGACCCAGTACTTC.

In its sample, this clone was seen once. The chain combines TRBV24-1 with TRBJ1-5, with D maybe TRBD1 (6 bases). The V end lost 8 bases, the J end lost 5 bases, and 18 bases lay between the germline ends. Germline V gene data show CDR1 as KGHDR and CDR2 as SFDVKD. The CDR3 loop spans 15 amino acids. The CDR3 coding sequence is TGTGCCACCACTCCCCTGGGGGGGGCTCATCAGCCCCAGCATTTT. This gives the protein CATTPLGGAHQPQHF.

This clone was counted once. The genes are TRBV27 and TRBJ2-5; 11 bases map to TRBD1. The CDR3 has 15 residues. Germline V lookup: CDR1 MNHEY, CDR2 SMNVEV (reference sequence). With V trimmed by 0 bases and J by 6 bases, 3 bases remained unmatched. The CDR3 DNA follows: TGTGCCAGCAGTTTATCGGGACAGGGGGTAAAGACCCAGTACTTC. Amino acid sequence: CASSLSGQGVKTQYF.